The source of this TCR beta chain is a study of CD8+ T cells in alopecia areata (dated by TCRdb to the late 2010s). Broadly, across the study: The treated patients took part in an open-label pilot trial in which moderate-to-severe alopecia areata was treated with oral tofacitinib at 5 to 10 mg twice daily. Patients received tofacitinib for 6 to 18 months and were then followed off drug for 6 months to check for delayed response and recurrence. Disease severity in treated patients was measured with the SALT score, which quantifies the percentage of affected scalp surface area. The study used high-throughput TCRbeta sequencing to examine T cell clonal expansion in alopecia areata, in both the C3H/HeJ mouse model and human patients. On the human side, TCRbeta sequencing was run on scalp tissue and on sorted CD4+ and CD8+ peripheral blood T cells from healthy controls and from alopecia areata patients with either patchy or totalis/universalis disease. Tofacitinib-treated patients had biopsies at baseline and at 4 and 24 weeks of treatment, with a later scalp biopsy in several patients. Scalp clonality was compared among normal scalp (n=4), patchy alopecia areata scalp (n=8), and alopecia totalis/universalis scalp (n=8). RNA was extracted with the PAXgene miRNA kit for fixed scalp, the miRNeasy kit for PBMCs, and the RNeasy kit for mouse skin. TCRbeta CDR3 regions were amplified by immunoSEQ multiplex PCR using 35 Vbeta forward and 13 Jbeta reverse primers. Points the paper makes about the study in general: Resident alphabeta T cells in normal human skin are also sequenced, complicating scalp TCR repertoire analysis, unlike mouse skin dominated by gammadelta T cells. TCR sequences shared between patients were less clear than in mice, possibly partly because of HLA diversity in the patient population. Tofacitinib significantly lowered scalp clonality and the number of expanded CD8+ clones among the top 100 scalp clones. Because the treated cohort was small and included a single nonresponder, larger studies are needed to assess links between baseline CD8+ expansion and response. During tofacitinib treatment, many expanded lesional clones stuck around in both scalp and blood, and this persistence may partly explain why relapse happens after treatment is stopped. Compared with normal scalp, lesional scalp had higher clonality and more expanded CD8+ clones, particularly in alopecia totalis/universalis, a pattern that suggests antigenic drive.

Library generation was performed with the immunoSEQ multiplex PCR assay. To provide template for TCR sequencing, every sample had RNA extracted and reverse transcribed into cDNA. First-strand cDNA was synthesized with SuperScript III using a 2:1 mix of oligo-dT and random hexamers. A synthetic immune receptor repertoire was used to assess amplification bias, and residual bias was removed computationally. The study's processing was this. After raw reads were preprocessed to remove errors, the CDR3 was defined following IMGT conventions as running from the conserved cysteine to phenylalanine. To get clonality, Shannon entropy was normalized by log2 of the number of productive unique TCRs and the result was subtracted from 1. Whether scalp clones were CD4 or CD8 was inferred by matching scalp TCRbeta sequences against CD4 and CD8 repertoires sorted from blood. TCRdb took this table from immuneACCESS and kept in-frame rearrangements with V and J called. Such tables lack part of the clones; where checked against another copy, unresolved V genes explain under half of the gap, and the rest is unexplained. The V and J calls and the clone size are those of that table, but D and trimming were determined from the DNA. This sample is represented by 95,000 to 150,000 clones; 61% of them were singletons. More than 5.5% of the sample rests with the top ten.

In its sample, this clone was seen a few times. Its antigen target is currently unknown. No much larger clonotype is one base removed from it; base qualities were not supplied. What this sample's time point label stands for: about 4 weeks on oral tofacitinib. The meaning of the sample's treatment or condition label: oral pan-JAK inhibitor, 5-10 mg twice daily. From alopecia areata patients, peripheral blood was collected along with lesional scalp punch biopsies. PBMCs were isolated by density centrifugation and stained for CD3, CD4 and CD8, after which CD4+ and CD8+ T cells were sorted on a FACSAria. The germline V gene sets CDR1 to SQVTM and CDR2 to ANQGSEA. Reading from cysteine to phenylalanine, the CDR3 counts 13 amino acids. The DNA shown is the 39-base CDR3, in frame from base 1. Relative to germline, V is missing 7 bases and J is missing 6 bases, with 8 bases of the junction outside any gene match.

This TCR came from a human donor with alopecia areata. Sample: CD4+ T cells sorted from blood, taken at week 4, from a patient treated with tofacitinib. The rearranged segments are TRBV29-1 and TRBJ2-1, with TRBD2 identical over 8 junction bases. The encoded CDR3 is CSGGLALSNEQFF. In nucleotide form, the sequence is TGCAGCGGCGGACTAGCACTTTCCAATGAGCAGTTCTTC.